This T cell receptor beta chain is drawn from a study of cytomegalovirus exposure and HLA in healthy donors. Study-level points and caveats: In vitro assays verified that a few CMV-associated chains recognized CMV antigens specifically. Despite most TCR sequences being rare, some public TCRs occurred in many donors. CMV serostatus alone was available as immune exposure information. As a later analysis showed, several of the most significant clusters appeared to be linked to common viral pathogens.

Remarks on this clone: Its antigen is unidentified.

With V trimmed by 3 bases and J by 2 bases, 17 bases remained unmatched. The CDR3 runs 20 residues. The germline V gene encodes CDR1 SGHNT and CDR2 YENEEA. This PCR relied on a set of 60 Vbeta primers and 13 Jbeta primers. Repertoires were generated with immunoSEQ multiplex PCR, while TCRdb's copy carries only in-frame clones and drops some. This table holds about 200,000 clones. The chain combines TRBV11-3 with TRBJ2-1; TRBD2 aligns across 9 bases. The sample was PBMCs. The sequence was collected from a man younger than 40 in good health and CMV-seronegative. The CDR3 region has the DNA TGTGCCAGCAGCTTCCCCGACTACCCGCCTAGCGGGGTTACCTACAATGAGCAGTTCTTC. Translating it yields CASSFPDYPPSGVTYNEQFF.